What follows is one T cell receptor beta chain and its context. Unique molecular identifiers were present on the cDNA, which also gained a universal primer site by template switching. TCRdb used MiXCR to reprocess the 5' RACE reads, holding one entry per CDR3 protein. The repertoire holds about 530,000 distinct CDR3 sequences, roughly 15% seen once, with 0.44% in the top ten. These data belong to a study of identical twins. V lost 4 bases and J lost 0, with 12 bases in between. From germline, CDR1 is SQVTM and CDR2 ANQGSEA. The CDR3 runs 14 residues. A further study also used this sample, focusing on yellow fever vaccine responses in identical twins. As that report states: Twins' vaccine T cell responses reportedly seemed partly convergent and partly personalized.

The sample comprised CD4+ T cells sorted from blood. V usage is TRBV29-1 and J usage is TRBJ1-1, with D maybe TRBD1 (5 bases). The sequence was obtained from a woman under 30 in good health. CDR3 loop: CSVVKQGMNTEAFF. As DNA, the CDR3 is TGCAGCGTTGTGAAGCAGGGTATGAACACTGAAGCTTTCTTT.